Presented here are 17 T cell receptor beta chains from one specimen sequenced in a study of radiotherapy plus CTLA-4 blockade in lung cancer (dated by TCRdb to 2016 to 2019). Libraries were made using the immunoSEQ multiplex PCR assay. As stored in TCRdb, this immuneACCESS dataset retains in-frame rearrangements with V and J assigned. A fraction of the clones does not appear; measured against another copy, unresolved V genes explain less than half of the discrepancy, and the remainder lacks a known reason. The sample includes 55,000 to 65,000 clones, with around 77% observed a single time. Approximately 2.8% of the sample is taken by the ten largest. The sample was peripheral blood, taken from a patient treated with radiotherapy plus ipilimumab. All receptors come from a human donor with non-small cell lung cancer who had a complete response to radiotherapy plus ipilimumab.

Comments on this clone: One junction end disagrees with the germline gene, perhaps due to a read error. The V and J genes are TRBV29-1 and TRBJ1-2, with TRBD1 identical over 7 bases. The length of the CDR3 is 12 residues. The germline gives CDR1 SQVTM, CDR2 ANQGSEA. The CDR3 coding sequence is TGCATCGTTCGAGGGGGCGACTATGGCTACACCTTC. Its translation is CIVRGGDYGYTF.

This CDR3 reads CASSAYVGLAYEQYF. Here the CDR3 DNA reads TGTGCCAGTAGTGCCTACGTCGGACTGGCCTACGAGCAGTACTTC. This chain links TRBV19 with TRBJ2-7, with D possibly matching TRBD2 (5 bases). The germline V gene has CDR1 LNHDA and CDR2 SQIVND (reference sequence). CDR3 length: 15 residues. Trimming pared 5 bases from V and 2 bases from J, leaving 16 bases between. The full variable domain, completed using reference TRBV19 and TRBJ2-7, is DGGITQSPKYLFRKEGQNVTLSCEQNLNHDAMYWYRQDPGQGLRLIYYSQIVNDFQKGDIAEGYSVSREKKESFPLTVTSAQKNPTAFYLCASSAYVGLAYEQYFGPGTRLTVT.

J is TRBJ2-7 and V is TRBV6-5, with TRBD2 as a possible D gene (6 bases). V gave up 8 bases and J gave up 5 bases, with 16 bases separating them. CDR3 length: 13 amino acids. Per germline, CDR1 MNHEY and CDR2 SVGAGI. CDR3 protein: CASARREVDEQYF. The DNA for the CDR3 is TGTGCCAGCGCAAGGAGGGAAGTCGACGAGCAGTACTTC.

This CDR3 is CASSVGGTSYGETQYF. DNA for the CDR3: TGTGCCAGCAGCGTAGGGGGGACTAGTTATGGCGAGACCCAGTACTTC. The chain is built from TRBV9 and TRBJ2-5; TRBD2 matches 8 bases. CDR3 length: 16 residues. Trimming cost V 0 bases and J 5 bases; bases outside gene matches: 9. The germline V gene encodes CDR1 SGDLS and CDR2 YYNGEE. The variable domain in full, with the rest retrieved from reference TRBV9 and TRBJ2-5, is DSGVTQTPKHLITATGQRVTLRCSPRSGDLSVYWYQQSLDQGLQFLIQYYNGEERAKGNILERFSAQQFPDLHSELNLSSLELGDSALYFCASSVGGTSYGETQYFGPGTRLLVL.

This sequence joins TRBV28 and TRBJ1-5; TRBD1 matches 8 bases. V trimming: 6 bases; J trimming: 4 bases; junction bases outside the gene matches: 11. The CDR3 has 16 amino acids. Germline V gene lookup returns CDR1 MDHEN and CDR2 SYDVKM. For the CDR3, the DNA is TGTGCCAGCAGATCCGGACAGGGAGTAGAAAATCAGCCCCAGCATTTT. This encodes CASRSGQGVENQPQHF.

This chain links TRBV18 with TRBJ2-7; 10 bases agree with TRBD2. CDR3 length: 15 residues. Germline CDR1 reads KGHSH; CDR2 reads LQKENI. With 2 bases clipped from V and 7 bases from J, the junction kept 8 bases outside the gene matches. CDR3 sequence: CASSPSLAGVQEQYF. Written as DNA, the CDR3 is TGTGCCAGCTCACCATCTCTAGCGGGGGTCCAGGAGCAGTACTTC.

The chain has TRBV7-2 and TRBJ2-5, with TRBD2 matching over 9 bases. This CDR3 comprises 13 residues. After removal of 2 bases from V and 5 bases from J, the junction contained 0 bases not matched to a gene. Germline values: CDR1 SGHTA, CDR2 FQGNSA. Here the CDR3 reads CASSLLAGETQYF. The CDR3 DNA reads as TGTGCCAGCAGCTTACTAGCGGGGGAGACCCAGTACTTC.

The rearrangement joins TRBV5-6 to TRBJ2-4; D possibly corresponds to TRBD1 (6 bases). This CDR3 is built from 14 residues. The V end was cut by 4 bases, the J end by 5 bases, with 13 bases between. Germline V gene sequence: CDR1 SGHDT, CDR2 YYEEEE. The CDR3 loop is CASSHRGYENIQYF. In DNA, the CDR3 is TGTGCCAGCAGCCATAGGGGGTACGAAAACATTCAGTACTTC. Full variable domain (outside the CDR3, taken from reference TRBV5-6 and TRBJ2-4): DAGVTQSPTHLIKTRGQQVTLRCSPKSGHDTVSWYQQALGQGPQFIFQYYEEEERQRGNFPDRFSGHQFPNYSSELNVNALLLGDSALYLCASSHRGYENIQYFGAGTRLSVL.

This chain joins TRBV7-2 and TRBJ2-7, with D possibly being TRBD2 (7 bases). From germline, CDR1 is SGHTA and CDR2 FQGNSA. Trimming pared 2 bases from V and 9 bases from J, leaving 23 bases between. The CDR3 spans 16 residues. CDR3 sequence: CASSLLGGGLISRQYF. The CDR3 region has the DNA TGTGCCAGCAGCTTATTAGGGGGGGGACTTATTTCTCGGCAGTACTTC.

The gene calls are TRBV7-2 and TRBJ2-7; maybe TRBD1 (7 bases). The CDR3 loop spans 14 amino acids. The ends were cut back, 5 bases at V and 4 bases at J, with 15 bases in the middle. CDR1 SGHTA and CDR2 FQGNSA come from the germline V gene. The DNA of the CDR3 is TGTGCCAGCAGCGCCCAGGGGGGTCTGTACGAGCAGTACTTC. The encoded protein is CASSAQGGLYEQYF.

This clone was seen a single time. The chain carries TRBV6-5 and TRBJ1-2, with unresolved D. Trimming cost V 4 bases and J 0 bases, with 3 bases left between them. Germline V CDR1 and CDR2: MNHEY, SVGAGI. The CDR3 loop spans 12 amino acids. CDR3 sequence (DNA): TGTGCCAGCAGTTTAGCTAACTATGGCTACACCTTC. It encodes CASSLANYGYTF.

In the case of this clone: The junction departs from germline at one end; a sequencing error may be responsible. This sequence joins TRBV6-6 and TRBJ1-3; D possibly corresponds to TRBD1 (6 bases). The germline V gene encodes CDR1 MNHNY and CDR2 SVGAGI (reference sequence). The CDR3 totals 14 residues. The CDR3 reads CASRFDRPGNTTYF. The CDR3 DNA is TGTGCCAGCAGGTTCGACAGGCCTGGAAACACCACATATTTT.

V and J are TRBV30 and TRBJ2-7; D gene unclear. The CDR3 has 11 residues. V lost 7 bases to trimming and J lost 0 bases, with 7 bases between them. From germline, CDR1 is GTSNPN and CDR2 SVGIG (reference sequence). The CDR3 region has the DNA TGTGCCTCAGGATCCTCCTACGAGCAGTACTTC. Its protein product is CASGSSYEQYF.

This sequence joins TRBV20-1 and TRBJ2-7; D gene unclear. This CDR3 is 10 amino acids long. The germline V and J ends were trimmed by 5 bases and 4 bases, with 6 bases remaining between them. Per the germline V gene, CDR1 is DFQATT and CDR2 is SNEGSKA (reference sequence). The CDR3 region has the DNA TGCAGTGCTGGTACTTACGAGCAGTACTTC. Translation: CSAGTYEQYF.

The V gene is TRBV2, the J gene TRBJ2-2, with 8 bases fitting TRBD2. This CDR3 region has 15 residues. After removal of 5 bases from V and 6 bases from J, the junction contained 8 bases not matched to a gene. Germline V lookup: CDR1 SNHLY, CDR2 FYNNEI. The CDR3 nucleotides read TGTGCCAGCAGTATTACACCGGGGGGGGCCGGGGAGCTGTTTTTT. As protein: CASSITPGGAGELFF.

The gene calls are TRBV29-1 and TRBJ2-3; possibly TRBD1 for D (6 bases). V was pared by 5 bases and J by 0 bases, with 12 bases between. Germline lookup yields CDR1 SQVTM and CDR2 ANQGSEA. This CDR3 region has 14 residues. The CDR3 spells CSVSTGLSTDTQYF. CDR3 nucleotide sequence: TGCAGCGTTTCAACAGGGCTAAGCACAGATACGCAGTATTTT.

The chain's CDR3 is CASGGLGETQYF. The CDR3, as DNA: TGTGCCAGCGGCGGACTGGGGGAGACCCAGTACTTC. V is TRBV6-5 and J is TRBJ2-5, with a possible D match to TRBD2 (5 bases). V was pared by 8 bases and J by 5 bases, with 12 bases between. Per the germline V gene, CDR1 is MNHEY and CDR2 is SVGAGI. CDR3 length equals 12 residues.